The 27 T cell receptor beta chains in this list originate from one sample, sequenced in a study of T cells after yellow fever vaccination. TCRdb redid the calling of the 5' RACE reads with MiXCR, one entry per CDR3 protein. The sample lists nearly 30,000 distinct CDR3 sequences; over 4.5% were seen once. The sequencing used CD8+ T cells sorted from PBMCs, collected 10 days after the yellow fever booster vaccination. The receptors stem from a man aged 25-40 years who received the YFV17D yellow fever vaccine.

This clonotype was counted many times. The CDR3 DNA reads as TGTGCCTCAGGGAGTGAGCAGTACTTC. It codes for CASGSEQYF. The chain carries TRBV30 and TRBJ2-7; D possibly uses TRBD1 or TRBD2 (5 bases each). There are 9 residues in the CDR3. Germline loops: CDR1 GTSNPN, CDR2 SVGIG (reference sequence). The germline V and J ends were trimmed by 7 bases and 7 bases, with 8 bases remaining between them.

The V call is TRBV3-1, the J call TRBJ2-1, with D perhaps TRBD1 (5 bases). V shed 7 bases and J shed 2 bases, with 15 bases lying between them. CDR1 and CDR2 (germline): LGHDT, YNNKEL (reference sequence). The CDR3 runs 15 residues. Here the CDR3 DNA reads TGTGCCAGCACCCAGTCAGGGAACCCCTACAATGAGCAGTTCTTC. It yields the protein CASTQSGNPYNEQFF.

This clonotype was seen many times. The chain links TRBV27 to TRBJ2-1, with D perhaps matching TRBD1 (6 bases). The CDR3 totals 16 residues. The V gene lost 5 bases and the J gene lost 1 base, with 15 bases spanning the gap. CDR1 and CDR2 (germline): MNHEY, SMNVEV (reference sequence). The CDR3 spells CASSTPRGTSYNEQFF. CDR3 DNA sequence: TGTGCCAGCAGTACCCCAAGGGGGACGTCCTACAATGAGCAGTTCTTC.

The table lists this clonotype with many counts. The chain carries TRBV30 and TRBJ2-7; a possible D gene is TRBD2 (5 bases). Germline-derived CDR1 and CDR2 are GTSNPN and SVGIG (reference sequence). The CDR3 sequence is 13 residues long. Trimming took off 3 bases at V and 0 bases at J, with 9 bases between the two ends. This CDR3 reads CAWSPGISYEQYF. CDR3 DNA: TGTGCCTGGAGCCCGGGGATCTCCTACGAGCAGTACTTC.

Many counts were recorded for this clonotype. The chain combines TRBV12-5 with TRBJ1-2; the D is unclear. CDR3 length: 16 amino acids. V shed 0 bases and J shed 4 bases, with 15 bases lying between them. The germline gives CDR1 LGHNT, CDR2 FRNRAP. CDR3 coding DNA: TGTGCTAGTGGTTTGGTACTTGAGGGTTTGAGCTATGGCTACACCTTC. This gives the protein CASGLVLEGLSYGYTF.

This clonotype was counted many times. The chain has TRBV15 and TRBJ2-5; D might be TRBD1 (6 bases). The CDR3 is 17 residues long. The germline CDR1 and CDR2 sequences are LNHNV and YYDKDF (reference sequence). Trimming removed 0 bases at V and 5 bases at J, with 19 bases between. In DNA, the CDR3 is TGTGCCACCAGCAGAGATCGGGACAAGGAGATTGGGGAGACCCAGTACTTC. It yields the protein CATSRDRDKEIGETQYF.

There are many counts of this clonotype. The chain couples TRBV12-3 or TRBV12-4 to TRBJ2-1; TRBD2 is a possible D gene (6 bases). There are 14 residues in the CDR3. Trimming left V 5 bases short and J 3 bases short, with 11 bases between. CDR3 bases: TGTGCCAGCAGTGGCCAGCGGGTCTACAATGAGCAGTTCTTC. The encoded protein is CASSGQRVYNEQFF.

This clonotype was observed at least ten times. The chain recombines TRBV6-5 with TRBJ2-3; 12 bases fit TRBD2. CDR1 is MNHEY, CDR2 SVGAGI, per germline. The CDR3 loop spans 17 amino acids. The V segment lost 2 bases and the J segment 7 bases; nucleotides outside the gene matches: 10. CDR3 in amino acids: CASSYRRLAGARHTQYF. CDR3 nucleotide sequence: TGTGCCAGCAGTTACCGCCGACTAGCGGGAGCCCGGCATACGCAGTATTTT.

This clonotype was seen a single time. The rearrangement uses TRBV4-3 and TRBJ2-7, with 10 bases lining up with TRBD2. This CDR3 region has 16 residues. Germline V gene lookup returns CDR1 LGHNA and CDR2 YSLEER. The CDR3 sequence is CSSSQSRAGGTYEQYF. CDR3 bases: TGCTCTAGCAGCCAAAGTAGAGCGGGAGGGACCTACGAGCAGTACTTC.

V is TRBV7-2 and J is TRBJ2-7; D possibly uses TRBD1 or TRBD2 (8 bases each). The CDR3 covers 16 residues. Looked up from germline, CDR1 is SGHTA and CDR2 is FQGNSA. Trimming removed 5 bases at V and 5 bases at J, with 22 bases between. The CDR3: CASSTRGRAGGDEQYF. CDR3 in DNA: TGTGCCAGCAGCACCAGGGGGCGTGCGGGAGGAGACGAGCAGTACTTC.

This clonotype was detected ten times or more. The chain is built from TRBV28 and TRBJ2-5; D is possibly TRBD1 (5 bases). V lost 3 bases and J 0 bases, leaving 14 bases between the germline ends. From germline, CDR1 is MDHEN and CDR2 SYDVKM. This CDR3 contains 16 residues. CDR3 protein: CASSLGPPIYQETQYF. The CDR3 DNA reads as TGTGCCAGCAGTTTGGGGCCGCCGATATACCAAGAGACCCAGTACTTC.

This clonotype was recorded at least ten times. V gene TRBV5-6 combines with J gene TRBJ2-7, with 12 bases lining up with TRBD2. This CDR3 spans 19 amino acids. Germline assignment: CDR1 SGHDT and CDR2 YYEEEE. V lost 0 bases to trimming and J lost 2 bases; unmatched junction nucleotides: 12. The CDR3 is CASSLERTSGDPIAYEQYF. Here the CDR3 DNA reads TGTGCCAGCAGCTTGGAAAGGACTAGCGGGGACCCTATAGCCTACGAGCAGTACTTC. The variable domain in full, with the rest retrieved from reference TRBV5-6 and TRBJ2-7, is DAGVTQSPTHLIKTRGQQVTLRCSPKSGHDTVSWYQQALGQGPQFIFQYYEEEERQRGNFPDRFSGHQFPNYSSELNVNALLLGDSALYLCASSLERTSGDPIAYEQYFGPGTRLTVT.

Many counts were recorded for this clonotype. The chain is built from TRBV15 and TRBJ2-1; 15 nucleotides line up with TRBD2. V lost 1 base to trimming and J lost 8 bases; unmatched junction nucleotides: 21. CDR3 size: 22 residues. The germline V gene encodes CDR1 LNHNV and CDR2 YYDKDF (reference sequence). Here the CDR3 DNA reads TGTGCCACCAGCAGAGCCCCTCGAGGGGGACACAGGACTAGCGGGAGGGCGGATGAGCAGTTCTTC. This sequence encodes CATSRAPRGGHRTSGRADEQFF.

This clonotype was picked up many times. This rearrangement joins TRBV11-2 to TRBJ2-2; the D is unclear. The V gene lost 4 bases and the J gene lost 9 bases, with 6 bases spanning the gap. The germline CDR1 and CDR2 sequences are SGHAT and FQNNGV. CDR3 length: 11 residues. The DNA of the CDR3 is TGTGCCAGCAGCTGGAGTTGGGAGCTGTTTTTT. It translates to CASSWSWELFF.

Many counts were recorded for this clonotype. The V call is TRBV7-6, the J call TRBJ2-3, with a possible D match to TRBD2 (5 bases). CDR1 is SGHVS, CDR2 FNYEAQ, per germline. V was clipped by 1 base and J by 6 bases, with 11 bases between them. The CDR3 length is 14 residues. CDR3 residues: CASSLGLNSDTQYF. As DNA, the CDR3 is TGTGCCAGCAGCTTAGGACTAAACTCCGATACGCAGTATTTT.

The sample holds many counts of this clonotype. The rearrangement joins TRBV4-3 to TRBJ2-1; no clear D. The V gene lost 0 bases and the J gene lost 7 bases, with 10 bases spanning the gap. The germline CDR1 and CDR2 sequences are LGHNA and YSLEER. There are 14 residues in the CDR3. The CDR3 spells CASSQDRVKNEQFF. For the CDR3, the DNA is TGCGCCAGCAGCCAAGACCGGGTAAAAAATGAGCAGTTCTTC.

The CDR3: CATLYREDPVVEYF. The DNA of the CDR3 is TGTGCCACCCTGTACCGGGAGGATCCCGTAGTTGAGTACTTC. The chain uses TRBV7-3 and TRBJ2-5; 7 nucleotides align to TRBD2. CDR1 SGHTA and CDR2 FQGTGA come from the germline V gene. This CDR3 comprises 14 residues. Trimming removed 10 bases from V and 12 bases from J; junction bases left unmatched: 20.

Ten or more counts support this clonotype. CDR3: CASSATGGTDTQYF. As DNA, the CDR3 is TGTGCCAGCAGTGCGACAGGGGGTACAGATACGCAGTATTTT. The chain uses TRBV6-1 and TRBJ2-3, with 9 nucleotides matching TRBD1. The germline V gene encodes CDR1 MNHNS and CDR2 SASEGT. The V gene end was trimmed by 4 bases and the J gene end by 3 bases; junction bases not matched to a gene: 2. The CDR3 loop spans 14 amino acids.

This clonotype was picked up many times. The chain combines TRBV23-1 with TRBJ1-5; tentative D call: TRBD1 (5 bases). TRBV23-1 is identified as an open reading frame with a role that is uncertain. The V gene lost 3 bases and the J gene lost 1 base, with 13 bases spanning the gap. The CDR3 is 16 residues long. This CDR3 is CASSHGRAGSNQPQHF. The CDR3 region has the DNA TGCGCCAGCAGTCACGGCAGGGCGGGGAGCAATCAGCCCCAGCATTTT.

There are many counts of this clonotype. The rearrangement joins TRBV5-6 to TRBJ2-2; D might be TRBD2 (6 bases). CDR3 length: 17 amino acids. Germline lookup yields CDR1 SGHDT and CDR2 YYEEEE. Trimming removed 4 bases at V and 0 bases at J, with 16 bases between. This CDR3 reads CASSPRAGLPNTGELFF. DNA of the CDR3: TGTGCCAGCAGCCCCCGGGCCGGACTACCGAACACCGGGGAGCTGTTTTTT.

This clonotype was seen repeatedly, ten times or more. The chain is built from TRBV7-2 and TRBJ2-7; unclear D gene. The CDR3 is 15 residues long. Trimming pared 7 bases from V and 3 bases from J, leaving 19 bases between. The germline V gene encodes CDR1 SGHTA and CDR2 FQGNSA. This chain's CDR3 is CASTPGFSRHYEQYF. The CDR3, as DNA: TGTGCCAGCACTCCCGGTTTTAGCAGACACTACGAGCAGTACTTC.

This clonotype has a count of ten or more. J is TRBJ1-4 and V is TRBV20-1; 7 positions agree with TRBD1. The trim removed 5 bases at V and 3 bases at J, leaving 12 bases unmatched. Germline loops: CDR1 DFQATT, CDR2 SNEGSKA (reference sequence). The CDR3 extends over 16 amino acids. CDR3 sequence reads: CSAAPEQGRPNEKLFF. The CDR3, as DNA: TGCAGTGCTGCCCCCGAACAGGGGAGGCCTAATGAAAAACTGTTTTTT.

The sample holds many counts of this clonotype. The chain employs TRBV7-2 and TRBJ2-7, with 11 bases aligning to TRBD2. The CDR3 covers 14 residues. Germline V gene sequence: CDR1 SGHTA, CDR2 FQGNSA. V lost 3 bases to trimming and J lost 6 bases; unmatched junction nucleotides: 4. CDR3 coding DNA: TGTGCCAGCAGCTTGCAACTAGCGGGAGTCGAGCAGTACTTC. It yields the protein CASSLQLAGVEQYF. Full variable domain (missing parts from reference TRBV7-2 and TRBJ2-7): GAGVSQSPSNKVTEKGKDVELRCDPISGHTALYWYRQSLGQGLEFLIYFQGNSAPDKSGLPSDRFSAERTGGSVSTLTIQRTQQEDSAVYLCASSLQLAGVEQYFGPGTRLTVT.

This clonotype was recorded at least ten times. The CDR3 DNA sequence: TGCGCCAGCAGCCAAGGACTAGCGGGAGGAGATGAGCAGTTCTTC. This sequence encodes CASSQGLAGGDEQFF. This chain links TRBV4-1 with TRBJ2-1; 13 positions match TRBD2. Germline V gene lookup returns CDR1 MGHRA and CDR2 YSYEKL. V shed 1 base, J shed 8 bases, and the junction held 2 bases outside the gene matches. The CDR3 has 15 residues.

This clonotype was recorded many times. V is TRBV5-1 and J is TRBJ2-1, with D possibly being TRBD2 (6 bases). The CDR3 has 13 residues. V was cut by 5 bases and J by 7 bases, with 13 bases left in between. Looked up from germline, CDR1 is SGHRS and CDR2 is YFSETQ. The CDR3 DNA follows: TGCGCCAGCAGGGGGGTAGCGGCTAATGAGCAGTTCTTC. Its protein product is CASRGVAANEQFF.

The sample holds many counts of this clonotype. The chain carries TRBV6-2 or TRBV6-3 and TRBJ2-7, with TRBD2 matching over 9 bases. CDR1 and CDR2 from the germline V gene are MNHEY and SVGEGT. The CDR3 consists of 16 residues. The V segment lost 8 bases and the J segment 0 bases; nucleotides outside the gene matches: 11. DNA of the CDR3: TGTGCCAGCGCTAGGCCTAGCGGGAACAGCTCCTACGAGCAGTACTTC. It specifies CASARPSGNSSYEQYF.

The sample holds many counts of this clonotype. This rearrangement joins TRBV6-6 to TRBJ2-1; tentatively, D is TRBD1 (5 bases). Trimming removed 10 bases at V and 7 bases at J, with 11 bases between. This CDR3 has 11 amino acids. Germline assignment: CDR1 MNHNY and CDR2 SVGAGI (reference sequence). CDR3 DNA sequence: TGTGCCACCTGGAAGGGGAATGAGCAGTTCTTC. Translated, it gives CATWKGNEQFF.